These 14 T cell receptor beta chains originate from one sample sequenced in a study of blood T cells in healthy people across ages. A J-beta primer mix and a sample-barcoded 5' primer were used in a second PCR of about 7 to 12 cycles. A single record per CDR3 protein comes from TCRdb applying MiXCR to the 5' RACE reads. The table records 1.5 million to 2 million distinct CDR3 sequences, 28% of them present only once. Material for sequencing was blood. These receptor sequences come from a woman aged 25-40 years in good health.

This chain links TRBV20-1 with TRBJ2-5, with TRBD2 identical over 10 bases. The CDR3 loop spans 15 amino acids. V lost 2 bases and J lost 3; bases outside the gene matches: 6. Germline V gene data show CDR1 as DFQATT and CDR2 as SNEGSKA (reference sequence). CDR3 nucleotide sequence: TGCAGTGCTAGATGGGCTACTAGCGGGAAAGAGACCCAGTACTTC. It translates to CSARWATSGKETQYF.

This clonotype came up many times. The chain couples TRBV6-5 to TRBJ2-7, with TRBD1 as a possible D gene (5 bases). This CDR3 spans 14 amino acids. V was trimmed by 7 bases and J by 0 bases, leaving 13 bases between them. CDR1 and CDR2 (germline): MNHEY, SVGAGI. The CDR3 here is CASKSAQGSYEQYF. The CDR3, as DNA: TGTGCCAGCAAATCGGCCCAGGGCTCCTACGAGCAGTACTTC.

The chain couples TRBV7-9 to TRBJ1-2; D is unclear. Germline-derived CDR1 and CDR2 are SEHNR and FQNEAQ (reference sequence). This CDR3 spans 16 amino acids. V gave up 1 base and J gave up 0 bases, with 12 bases separating them. Here the CDR3 reads CASSLVVAQPNYGYTF. CDR3 in DNA: TGTGCCAGCAGCTTAGTGGTTGCGCAACCTAACTATGGCTACACCTTC.

This clonotype has just a few counts. The chain carries TRBV29-1 and TRBJ2-1; 8 nucleotides align to TRBD2. Germline-derived CDR1 and CDR2 are SQVTM and ANQGSEA. This CDR3 is 14 amino acids long. Trimming took 4 bases from V and 7 from J; bases not matched to a gene: 9. The CDR3 protein is CSVASGGLGNEQFF. CDR3 sequence (DNA): TGCAGCGTTGCCTCGGGGGGACTAGGAAATGAGCAGTTCTTC.

The V gene is TRBV7-3, the J gene TRBJ1-6, with TRBD1 as a possible D gene (6 bases). This CDR3 region has 16 residues. Between the trimmed V and J ends, which lost 4 bases and 6 bases, there was a span of 16 bases. Germline lookup yields CDR1 SGHTA and CDR2 FQGTGA. The CDR3 loop is CASSSPRKGGNSPLHF. The CDR3 DNA is TGTGCCAGCAGCTCCCCCCGCAAGGGGGGTAATTCACCCCTCCACTTT.

This clonotype has a count of ten or more. V usage is TRBV29-1 and J usage is TRBJ2-1; D possibly uses TRBD1 or TRBD2 (6 bases each). The CDR3 is 13 residues long. Per the germline V gene, CDR1 is SQVTM and CDR2 is ANQGSEA. Trimming removed 7 bases from V and 10 bases from J, with 20 bases in between. DNA for the CDR3: TGCAGCGCCGGAGGGACAATTGGAGGGGAGCAGTTCTTC. This translates into CSAGGTIGGEQFF.

This chain uses TRBV12-3 or TRBV12-4 with TRBJ1-6; D is ambiguous. CDR3 length equals 13 residues. Trimming pared 2 bases from V and 8 bases from J, leaving 7 bases between. The chain's CDR3 is CASSLSMDSPLHF. As DNA, the CDR3 is TGTGCCAGCAGTTTATCGATGGATTCACCCCTCCACTTT.

This clonotype came up many times. This chain uses TRBV10-3 with TRBJ2-7; possibly TRBD2 for D (6 bases). The CDR3 loop spans 18 amino acids. CDR1 is ENHRY and CDR2 is SYGVKD in the germline V gene. With 1 base removed from V and 4 bases from J, the gap between germline ends came to 23 bases. Written as DNA, the CDR3 is TGTGCCATCAGTGAGTTAGGAGGGAAGGGAGCGACCCTATACGAGCAGTACTTC. This sequence encodes CAISELGGKGATLYEQYF.

V gene TRBV11-2 combines with J gene TRBJ2-1; 7 positions agree with TRBD2. The germline gives CDR1 SGHAT, CDR2 FQNNGV. CDR3 length equals 13 residues. The trim removed 5 bases at V and 13 bases at J, leaving 11 bases unmatched. CDR3 protein: CASSQQAGETQFF. The CDR3 DNA reads as TGTGCCAGCAGCCAACAGGCGGGAGAGACCCAGTTCTTC.

Concerning this clonotype: Germline is not matched at one junction end, which may reflect a read error. V usage is TRBV7-2 and J usage is TRBJ2-5, with D uncertain. CDR3 length: 11 residues. CDR1 and CDR2 (germline): SGHTA, FQGNSA. Here the CDR3 reads CASSAGETKYF. The CDR3, as DNA: TGTGCCAGCAGCGCCGGAGAGACCAAGTACTTC.

This clonotype came up a few times. The rearrangement joins TRBV18 to TRBJ1-2; tentatively, D is TRBD1 (5 bases). Per the germline V gene, CDR1 is KGHSH and CDR2 is LQKENI. CDR3 length equals 14 residues. V lost 2 bases, J lost 4 bases, and 11 bases lay in between. CDR3 in amino acids: CASSPNQGAYGYTF. In nucleotides, the CDR3 is TGTGCCAGCTCACCAAATCAGGGAGCCTATGGCTACACCTTC. The variable domain in full, with the rest retrieved from reference TRBV18 and TRBJ1-2, is NAGVMQNPRHLVRRRGQEARLRCSPMKGHSHVYWYRQLPEEGLKFMVYLQKENIIDESGMPKERFSAEFPKEGPSILRIQQVVRGDSAAYFCASSPNQGAYGYTFGSGTRLTVV.

This clonotype has just a few counts. The rearrangement joins TRBV15 to TRBJ1-1; D not resolved. In germline, CDR1 is LNHNV, CDR2 YYDKDF (reference sequence). V lost 3 bases and J 5 bases, leaving 16 bases between the germline ends. The CDR3 is made up of 15 amino acids. This chain's CDR3 is CATSSGRLGRTEAFF. CDR3 in DNA: TGTGCCACCAGCAGCGGACGCTTGGGGAGGACTGAAGCTTTCTTT.

This chain connects TRBV5-1 to TRBJ2-5; no definite D call. Germline loops: CDR1 SGHRS, CDR2 YFSETQ. CDR3 length equals 14 residues. The ends were cut back, 3 bases at V and 2 bases at J, with 11 bases in the middle. CDR3 sequence (DNA): TGCGCCAGCAGCTCTAAGAGCCGTCAAGAGACCCAGTACTTC. Residues: CASSSKSRQETQYF.

J is TRBJ2-4 and V is TRBV24-1; 13 nucleotides line up with TRBD2. The ends lost 4 bases at V and 9 bases at J; junction bases unmatched: 8. This CDR3 is built from 16 residues. From germline, CDR1 is KGHDR and CDR2 SFDVKD. CDR3 DNA: TGTGCCACCAGTGACCATACTAGCGGGGGGGCCTCCATTCAGTACTTC. Protein: CATSDHTSGGASIQYF.